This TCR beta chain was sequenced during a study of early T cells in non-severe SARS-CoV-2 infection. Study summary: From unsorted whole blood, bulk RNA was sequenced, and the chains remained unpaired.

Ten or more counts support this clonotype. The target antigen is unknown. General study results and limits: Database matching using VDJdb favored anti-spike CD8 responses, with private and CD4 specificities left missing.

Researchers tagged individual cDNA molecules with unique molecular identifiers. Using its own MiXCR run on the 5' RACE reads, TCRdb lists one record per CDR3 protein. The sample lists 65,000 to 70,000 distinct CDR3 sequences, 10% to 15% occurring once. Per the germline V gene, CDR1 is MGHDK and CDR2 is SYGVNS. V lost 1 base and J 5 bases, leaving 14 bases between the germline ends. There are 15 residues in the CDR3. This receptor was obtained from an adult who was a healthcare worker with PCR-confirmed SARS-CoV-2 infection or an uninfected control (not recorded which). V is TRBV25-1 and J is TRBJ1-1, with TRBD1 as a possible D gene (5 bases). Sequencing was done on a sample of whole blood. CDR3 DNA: TGTGCCAGCAGTGAATTGGACGGGGGGAGGACTGAAGCTTTCTTT. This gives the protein CASSELDGGRTEAFF.